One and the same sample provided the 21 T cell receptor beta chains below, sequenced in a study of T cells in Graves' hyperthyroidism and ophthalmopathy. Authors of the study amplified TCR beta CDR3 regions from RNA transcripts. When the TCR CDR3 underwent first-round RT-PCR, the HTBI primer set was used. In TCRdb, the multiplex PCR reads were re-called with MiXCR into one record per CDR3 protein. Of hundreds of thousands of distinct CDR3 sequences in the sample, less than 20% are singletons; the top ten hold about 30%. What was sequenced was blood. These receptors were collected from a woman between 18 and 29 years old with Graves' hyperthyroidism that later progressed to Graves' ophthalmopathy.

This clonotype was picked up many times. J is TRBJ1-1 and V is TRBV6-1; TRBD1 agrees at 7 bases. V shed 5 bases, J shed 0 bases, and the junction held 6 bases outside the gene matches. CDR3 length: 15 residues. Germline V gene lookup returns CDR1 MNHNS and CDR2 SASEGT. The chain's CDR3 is CASSSPGQLNTEAFF. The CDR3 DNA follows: TGTGCCAGCAGTTCCCCGGGACAGTTGAACACTGAAGCTTTCTTT.

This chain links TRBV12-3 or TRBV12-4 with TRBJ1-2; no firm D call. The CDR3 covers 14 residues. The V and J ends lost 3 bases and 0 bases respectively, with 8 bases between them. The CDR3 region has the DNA TGTGCCAGCAGTTTGAACTCAGCTAACTATGGCTACACCTTC. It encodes CASSLNSANYGYTF.

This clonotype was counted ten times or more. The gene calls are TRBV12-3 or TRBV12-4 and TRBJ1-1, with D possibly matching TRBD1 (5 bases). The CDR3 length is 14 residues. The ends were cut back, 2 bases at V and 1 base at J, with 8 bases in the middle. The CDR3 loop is CASSLWGPNTEAFF. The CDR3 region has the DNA TGTGCCAGCAGTTTATGGGGCCCGAACACTGAAGCTTTCTTT.

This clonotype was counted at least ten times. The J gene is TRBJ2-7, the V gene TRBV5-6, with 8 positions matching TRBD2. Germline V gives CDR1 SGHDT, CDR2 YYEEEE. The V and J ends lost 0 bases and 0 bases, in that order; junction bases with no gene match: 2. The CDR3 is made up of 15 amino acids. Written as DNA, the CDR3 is TGTGCCAGCAGCTTGGGACTAGCGCGCTCCTACGAGCAGTACTTC. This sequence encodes CASSLGLARSYEQYF.

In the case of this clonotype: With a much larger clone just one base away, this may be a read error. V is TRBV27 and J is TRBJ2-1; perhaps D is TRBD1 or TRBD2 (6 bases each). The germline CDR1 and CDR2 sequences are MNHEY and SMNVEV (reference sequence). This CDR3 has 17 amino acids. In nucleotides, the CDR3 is TGTGCCAGCTCACCACCCGTAATGCGGGACAACTGGTATGAGCGGTTCTTC. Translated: CASSPPVMRDNWYERFF.

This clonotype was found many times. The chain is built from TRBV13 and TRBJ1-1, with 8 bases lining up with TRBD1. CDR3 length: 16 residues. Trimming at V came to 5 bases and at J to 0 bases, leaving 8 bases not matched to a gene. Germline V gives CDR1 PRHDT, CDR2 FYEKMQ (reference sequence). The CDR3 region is CASSLRRTGMNTEAFF. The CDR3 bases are TGTGCCAGCAGCCTTCGTCGGACAGGGATGAACACTGAAGCTTTCTTT.

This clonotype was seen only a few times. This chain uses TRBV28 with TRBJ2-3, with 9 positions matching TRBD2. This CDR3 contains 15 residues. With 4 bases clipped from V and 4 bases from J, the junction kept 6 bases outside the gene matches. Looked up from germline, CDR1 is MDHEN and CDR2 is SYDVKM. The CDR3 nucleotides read TGTGCCAGCAGTTACGAGCGGGAGGTCCCAGATACGCAGTATTTT. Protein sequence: CASSYEREVPDTQYF.

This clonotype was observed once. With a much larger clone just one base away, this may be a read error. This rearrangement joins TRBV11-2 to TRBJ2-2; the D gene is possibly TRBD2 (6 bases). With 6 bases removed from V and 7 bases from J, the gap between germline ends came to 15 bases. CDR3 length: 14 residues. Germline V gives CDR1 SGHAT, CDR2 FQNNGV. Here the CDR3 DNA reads TGTGCCAGCAGTTTCACGGGAGCAAACGGGGAGCTGTTTTTT. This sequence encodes CASSFTGANGELFF.

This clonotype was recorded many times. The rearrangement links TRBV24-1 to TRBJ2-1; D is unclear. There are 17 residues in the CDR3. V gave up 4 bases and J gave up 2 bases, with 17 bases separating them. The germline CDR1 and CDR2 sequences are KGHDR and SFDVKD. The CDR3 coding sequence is TGTGCCACCAGTGACCCCGTGGGTGGCGGAGCCTACAATGAGCAGTTCTTC. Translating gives CATSDPVGGGAYNEQFF.

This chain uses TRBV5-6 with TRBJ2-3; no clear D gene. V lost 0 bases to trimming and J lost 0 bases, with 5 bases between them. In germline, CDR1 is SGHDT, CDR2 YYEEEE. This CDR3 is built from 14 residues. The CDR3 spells CASSLEQSTDTQYF. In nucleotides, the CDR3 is TGTGCCAGCAGCTTGGAACAGAGCACAGATACGCAGTATTTT.

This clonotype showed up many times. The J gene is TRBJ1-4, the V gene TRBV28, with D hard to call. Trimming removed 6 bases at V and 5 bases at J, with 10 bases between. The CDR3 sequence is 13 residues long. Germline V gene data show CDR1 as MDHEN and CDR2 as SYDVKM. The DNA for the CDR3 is TGTGCCAGCAGGGGCCGGGCGAATGAAAAACTGTTTTTT. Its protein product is CASRGRANEKLFF.

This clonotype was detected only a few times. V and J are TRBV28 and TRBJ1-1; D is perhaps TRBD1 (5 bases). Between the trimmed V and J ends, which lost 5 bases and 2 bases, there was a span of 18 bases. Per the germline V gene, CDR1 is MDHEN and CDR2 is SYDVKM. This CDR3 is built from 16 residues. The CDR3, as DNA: TGTGCCAGCAGTCCCCCGGGGCGCTTTTACAACACTGAAGCTTTCTTT. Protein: CASSPPGRFYNTEAFF.

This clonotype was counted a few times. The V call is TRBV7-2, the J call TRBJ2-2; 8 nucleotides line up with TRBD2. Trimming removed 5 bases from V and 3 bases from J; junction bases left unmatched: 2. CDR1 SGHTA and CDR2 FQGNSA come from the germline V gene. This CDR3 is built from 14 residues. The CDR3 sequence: CASSRLAYTGELFF. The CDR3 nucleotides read TGTGCCAGCAGCCGACTAGCGTACACCGGGGAGCTGTTTTTT.

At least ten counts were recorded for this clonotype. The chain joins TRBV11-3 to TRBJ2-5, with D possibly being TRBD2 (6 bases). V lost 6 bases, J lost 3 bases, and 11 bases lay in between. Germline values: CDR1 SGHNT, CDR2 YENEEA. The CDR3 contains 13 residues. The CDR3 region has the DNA TGTGCCAGCAGATCCTCGGGGGAAGAGACCCAGTACTTC. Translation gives CASRSSGEETQYF.

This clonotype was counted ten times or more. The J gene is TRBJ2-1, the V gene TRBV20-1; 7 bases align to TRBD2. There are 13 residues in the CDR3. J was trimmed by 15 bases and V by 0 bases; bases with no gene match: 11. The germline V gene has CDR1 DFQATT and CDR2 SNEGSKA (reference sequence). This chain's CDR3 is CSARDPQAGVGFF. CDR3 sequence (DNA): TGCAGTGCTAGAGATCCCCAGGCGGGAGTGGGGTTCTTC.

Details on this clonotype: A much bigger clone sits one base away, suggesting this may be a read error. Here the CDR3 DNA reads TGTGCCAGCAGCTTACAGGGATTTAAGTACGAGCAGTACTTC. Amino acid sequence: CASSLQGFKYEQYF. The rearrangement uses TRBV7-9 and TRBJ2-7; D is perhaps TRBD1 (5 bases). In germline, CDR1 is SEHNR, CDR2 FQNEAQ (reference sequence). This CDR3 contains 14 residues. Trimming pared 2 bases from V and 4 bases from J, leaving 12 bases between.

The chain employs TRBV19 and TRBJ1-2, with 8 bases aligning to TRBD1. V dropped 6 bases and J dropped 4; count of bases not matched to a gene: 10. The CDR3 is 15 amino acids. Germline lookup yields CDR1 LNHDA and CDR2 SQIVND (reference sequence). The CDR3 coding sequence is TGTGCCAGTAGGGTGACAGGGGCGAAACTCTATGGCTACACCTTC. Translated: CASRVTGAKLYGYTF.

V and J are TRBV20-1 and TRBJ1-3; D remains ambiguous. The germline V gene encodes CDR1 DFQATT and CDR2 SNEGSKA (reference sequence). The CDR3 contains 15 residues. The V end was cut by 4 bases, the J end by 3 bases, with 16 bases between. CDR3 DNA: TGCAGTGCTAAGATGGGCGGGCCGGGTGGAAACACCATATATTTT. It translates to CSAKMGGPGGNTIYF.

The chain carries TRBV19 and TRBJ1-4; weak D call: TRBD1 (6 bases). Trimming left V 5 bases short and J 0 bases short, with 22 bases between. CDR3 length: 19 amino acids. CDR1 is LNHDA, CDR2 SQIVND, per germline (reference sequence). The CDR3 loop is CASSPAGVIRSATNEKLFF. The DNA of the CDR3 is TGTGCCAGTAGTCCCGCAGGGGTCATAAGATCTGCAACTAATGAAAAACTGTTTTTT.

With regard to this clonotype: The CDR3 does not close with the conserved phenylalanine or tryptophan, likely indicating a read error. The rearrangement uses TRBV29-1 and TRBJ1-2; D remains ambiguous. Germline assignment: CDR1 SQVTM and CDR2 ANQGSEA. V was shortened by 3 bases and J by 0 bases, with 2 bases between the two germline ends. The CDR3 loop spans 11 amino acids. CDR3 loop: CSVEANYGYTL. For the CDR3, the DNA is TGCAGCGTTGAGGCTAACTATGGCTACACCCTC.

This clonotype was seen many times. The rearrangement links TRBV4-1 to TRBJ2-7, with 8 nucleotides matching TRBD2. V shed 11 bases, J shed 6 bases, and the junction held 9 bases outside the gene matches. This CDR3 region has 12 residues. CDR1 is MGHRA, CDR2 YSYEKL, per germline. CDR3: CACGAGGSEQYF. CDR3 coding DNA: TGCGCCTGCGGGGCGGGGGGCTCCGAGCAGTACTTC.